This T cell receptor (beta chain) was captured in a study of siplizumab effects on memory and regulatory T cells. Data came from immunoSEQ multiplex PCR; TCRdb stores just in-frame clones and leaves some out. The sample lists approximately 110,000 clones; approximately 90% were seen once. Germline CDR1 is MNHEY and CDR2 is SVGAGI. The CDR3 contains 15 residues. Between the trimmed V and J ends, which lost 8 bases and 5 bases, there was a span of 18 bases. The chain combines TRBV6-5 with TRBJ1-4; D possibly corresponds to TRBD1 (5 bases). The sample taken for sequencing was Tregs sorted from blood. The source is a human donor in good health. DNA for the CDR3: TGTGCCAGCTCCAGGTGGTCAGGGAGCAATGAAAAACTGTTTTTT. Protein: CASSRWSGSNEKLFF.